What follows are 24 T cell receptor beta chains derived from one specimen sequenced in a study of shared clonotypes between healthy human individuals. Sequencing was performed with immunoSEQ multiplex PCR; in TCRdb, only in-frame clones are kept and a portion is missing. Among about 1 million clones listed, about 80% were seen once. The sequencing input was memory CD4+ T cells sorted from blood. Subset meaning: CD45RA-negative fraction. These receptors were collected from a man younger than 35 in good health.

This clone was recorded only once. The chain combines TRBV9 with TRBJ1-6, with 12 bases identical to TRBD1. This CDR3 region has 16 residues. The ends lost 4 bases at V and 9 bases at J; junction bases unmatched: 8. The germline V gene encodes CDR1 SGDLS and CDR2 YYNGEE. The CDR3 sequence is CASSPGTGGGGSPLHF. The CDR3, as DNA: TGTGCCAGCAGCCCCGGGACAGGGGGCGGTGGTTCACCCCTCCACTTT.

Note on this clone: The sample contains more than one DNA sequence encoding this CDR3. The chain couples TRBV7-2 to TRBJ1-2; D remains unclear. Trimming took off 1 base at V and 5 bases at J, with 8 bases between the two ends. The CDR3 consists of 13 residues. From germline, CDR1 is SGHTA and CDR2 FQGNSA. The CDR3, as DNA: TGTGCCAGCAGCTTAGACGGAAGTTATGGCTACACCTTC. This sequence encodes CASSLDGSYGYTF.

The V gene is TRBV12-5, the J gene TRBJ2-5; D might be TRBD1 or TRBD2, each matching 5 bases. CDR1 and CDR2 (germline): LGHNT, FRNRAP. V was shortened by 2 bases and J by 1 base, with 11 bases between the two germline ends. CDR3 length equals 15 residues. CDR3 bases: TGTGCTAGTGGTTTGCACGGGGCTATCCAAGAGACCCAGTACTTC. Amino acids: CASGLHGAIQETQYF.

The J gene is TRBJ2-1, the V gene TRBV28; tentatively, D is TRBD1 (5 bases). The V end was cut by 2 bases, the J end by 7 bases, with 15 bases between. This CDR3 has 15 residues. Germline lookup yields CDR1 MDHEN and CDR2 SYDVKM. For the CDR3, the DNA is TGTGCCAGCAGTTTAAGACAGAAAACTCCTAATGAGCAGTTCTTC. This translates into CASSLRQKTPNEQFF.

This clone was counted once. The chain has TRBV4-1 and TRBJ1-5; 11 bases are shared with TRBD1. The CDR3 sequence is 17 residues long. Germline values: CDR1 MGHRA, CDR2 YSYEKL. J lost 6 bases, V lost 0 bases, and 7 bases had no gene match. The CDR3 is CASSQDTGTGGGQPQHF. The CDR3 DNA is TGCGCCAGCAGCCAAGATACCGGGACAGGGGGGGGTCAGCCCCAGCATTTT.

The chain has TRBV5-4 and TRBJ2-7, with D maybe TRBD2 (6 bases). The CDR3 runs 11 residues. Trimming took 9 bases from V and 2 from J, leaving 9 bases between them. CDR1 is SGHNT, CDR2 YYREEE, per germline (reference sequence). The chain's CDR3 is CATGTAYEQYF. The CDR3 bases are TGTGCCACCGGGACTGCCTACGAGCAGTACTTC.

This clone was counted a few times. The CDR3 is CASSPVYGETQYF. The DNA for the CDR3 is TGTGCCAGCTCACCTGTTTATGGTGAGACCCAGTACTTC. This chain connects TRBV18 to TRBJ2-5; D gene unclear. Germline CDR1 KGHSH, CDR2 LQKENI. The CDR3 is 13 residues long. V was cut by 3 bases and J by 5 bases, with 10 bases left in between.

CDR3 in amino acids: CASSLGWTGLSYNSPLHF. CDR3 sequence (DNA): TGTGCCAGCAGCTTAGGTTGGACAGGGCTCTCCTATAATTCACCCCTCCACTTT. The chain couples TRBV7-8 to TRBJ1-6; 8 positions match TRBD1. Germline V gives CDR1 SGHVS, CDR2 FQNEAQ. This CDR3 spans 18 amino acids. Trimming at V came to 1 base and at J to 0 bases, leaving 5 bases not matched to a gene.

V and J are TRBV6-4 and TRBJ2-2, with 7 positions matching TRBD2. Germline V lookup: CDR1 MRHNA, CDR2 SNTAGT. This CDR3 has 16 residues. The J segment lost 0 bases and the V segment lost 5 bases, leaving 6 bases of the junction unmatched. The CDR3 DNA sequence: TGTGCCAGCAGTCCTCTGGGGGGGGCGAACACCGGGGAGCTGTTTTTT. This translates into CASSPLGGANTGELFF.

This clone occurred many times. Other DNA sequences in this specimen translate into the identical CDR3. V usage is TRBV27 and J usage is TRBJ1-4, with D possibly being TRBD1 (6 bases). This CDR3 comprises 14 residues. Germline CDR1 is MNHEY and CDR2 is SMNVEV (reference sequence). Trimming shortened V by 8 bases and J by 0 bases, and 10 bases separated the two germline ends. The CDR3 loop reads CASGRTATNEKLFF. The CDR3 nucleotides are TGTGCCAGCGGCCGGACAGCAACTAATGAAAAACTGTTTTTT.

The rearrangement joins TRBV5-1 to TRBJ2-1; 13 bases line up with TRBD2. CDR1 and CDR2 (germline): SGHRS, YFSETQ. The CDR3 extends over 17 amino acids. V dropped 0 bases and J dropped 10; count of bases not matched to a gene: 10. The CDR3, as DNA: TGCGCCAGCAGCTTGGGAGGAACTAGCGGGGGGGCGACGGAGCAGTTCTTC. Amino acid sequence: CASSLGGTSGGATEQFF.

This sequence joins TRBV18 and TRBJ1-1, with 8 bases aligning to TRBD1. The CDR3 sequence is 14 residues long. Germline CDR1 is KGHSH and CDR2 is LQKENI. V gave up 6 bases and J gave up 4 bases; unmatched junction bases: 7. CDR3 region: CASSDRQGSTEAFF. In DNA form, the CDR3 reads TGTGCCAGCTCCGACCGACAGGGGAGCACTGAAGCTTTCTTT.

The chain uses TRBV5-4 and TRBJ2-7, with TRBD1 matching 10 bases. J was trimmed by 3 bases and V by 0 bases; bases with no gene match: 3. Germline V gene sequence: CDR1 SGHNT, CDR2 YYREEE (reference sequence). This CDR3 region has 15 residues. The CDR3 DNA sequence: TGTGCCAGCAGCTTGGTCGGGACAGGGGACTACGAGCAGTACTTC. Protein sequence: CASSLVGTGDYEQYF.

This rearrangement joins TRBV15 to TRBJ2-6; D may be TRBD1 (6 bases). With 5 bases removed from V and 1 base from J, the gap between germline ends came to 12 bases. Germline CDR1 and CDR2: LNHNV and YYDKDF (reference sequence). This CDR3 comprises 16 residues. The CDR3 is CATSVGGVSGANVLTF. The CDR3 DNA is TGTGCCACCAGCGTAGGGGGAGTTTCTGGGGCCAACGTCCTGACTTTC.

Notes on this clone: The sample contains more than one DNA sequence encoding this CDR3. The rearrangement links TRBV4-1 to TRBJ2-2, with 11 positions matching TRBD1. V lost 2 bases and J lost 6; bases outside the gene matches: 2. Germline V gives CDR1 MGHRA, CDR2 YSYEKL. The CDR3 has 15 amino acids. The CDR3 loop reads CASSQRDRGAGELFF. CDR3 sequence (DNA): TGCGCCAGCAGCCAAAGGGACAGGGGGGCCGGGGAGCTGTTTTTT.

V gene TRBV14 combines with J gene TRBJ2-7; D gene uncertain. Germline CDR1 is SGHDN and CDR2 is FVKESK. V dropped 0 bases and J dropped 0 bases, with 12 bases sitting between them. The CDR3 runs to 16 residues. This CDR3 is CASSQDLAASSYEQYF. DNA of the CDR3: TGTGCCAGCAGCCAAGATTTGGCCGCTAGCTCCTACGAGCAGTACTTC.

For this clone: Germline is not matched at one junction end, which may reflect a read error. This chain links TRBV11-2 with TRBJ2-5; D call uncertain. Germline lookup yields CDR1 SGHAT and CDR2 FQNNGV. The CDR3 is 13 residues long. The CDR3 spells CASSRERQEAQYF. In nucleotides, the CDR3 is TGTGCCAGCAGCCGAGAGAGGCAAGAGGCCCAGTACTTC.

The DNA for the CDR3 is TGTGCCTGGAGTGTGACGGGAGGATGGCGCACAGATACGCAGTATTTT. Translated: CAWSVTGGWRTDTQYF. The rearrangement links TRBV30 to TRBJ2-3; TRBD2 aligns across 7 bases. The CDR3 is made up of 16 amino acids. Trimming cost V 0 bases and J 1 base; bases outside gene matches: 7. Germline V gene data show CDR1 as GTSNPN and CDR2 as SVGIG (reference sequence).

The CDR3 loop reads CAWKKGLDSNQPQHF. The CDR3 DNA follows: TGTGCCTGGAAAAAGGGACTTGACAGCAATCAGCCCCAGCATTTT. The chain is built from TRBV30 and TRBJ1-5, with D possibly being TRBD1 (5 bases). This CDR3 comprises 15 residues. V was shortened by 4 bases and J by 1 base, with 14 bases between the two germline ends. Looked up from germline, CDR1 is GTSNPN and CDR2 is SVGIG (reference sequence).

The chain recombines TRBV10-3 with TRBJ2-6; a weak D match, TRBD1 (5 bases). Germline-derived CDR1 and CDR2 are ENHRY and SYGVKD. The V and J ends lost 7 bases and 0 bases respectively, with 7 bases between them. The CDR3 covers 14 residues. The CDR3 DNA sequence: TGTGCCATCATGACAGACTCTGGGGCCAACGTCCTGACTTTC. Its protein is CAIMTDSGANVLTF.

V gene TRBV4-1 combines with J gene TRBJ2-2; weak D call: TRBD2 (6 bases). V lost 1 base to trimming and J lost 5 bases, with 11 bases between them. CDR3 length: 15 residues. Germline loops: CDR1 MGHRA, CDR2 YSYEKL. Here the CDR3 DNA reads TGCGCCAGCAGCCAAGCGGGAGTCACTACCGGGGAGCTGTTTTTT. Protein product: CASSQAGVTTGELFF.

The V gene is TRBV30, the J gene TRBJ2-5; no clear D. Germline CDR1 reads GTSNPN; CDR2 reads SVGIG (reference sequence). Trimming removed 4 bases at V and 7 bases at J, with 13 bases between. The CDR3 length is 12 residues. CDR3 DNA sequence: TGTGCCTGGACTGGATCCACCGGGACCCAGTACTTC. Encoded protein: CAWTGSTGTQYF.

The chain employs TRBV19 and TRBJ2-2, with 11 nucleotides matching TRBD1. In germline, CDR1 is LNHDA, CDR2 SQIVND (reference sequence). The CDR3 length is 16 residues. Unmatched junction bases numbered 6, after V lost 4 bases and J lost 5 bases. The CDR3 DNA sequence: TGTGCCAGTAGTACACATGGGACAGGGGGGACCGGGGAGCTGTTTTTT. Amino acids: CASSTHGTGGTGELFF.

The genes are TRBV13 and TRBJ2-7; 8 bases align to TRBD1. With 5 bases clipped from V and 1 base from J, the junction kept 4 bases outside the gene matches. The CDR3 runs 14 residues. Germline-derived CDR1 and CDR2 are PRHDT and FYEKMQ (reference sequence). The DNA of the CDR3 is TGTGCCAGCAGCCTACAGGGGGAGTCCTACGAGCAGTACTTC. The encoded protein is CASSLQGESYEQYF.